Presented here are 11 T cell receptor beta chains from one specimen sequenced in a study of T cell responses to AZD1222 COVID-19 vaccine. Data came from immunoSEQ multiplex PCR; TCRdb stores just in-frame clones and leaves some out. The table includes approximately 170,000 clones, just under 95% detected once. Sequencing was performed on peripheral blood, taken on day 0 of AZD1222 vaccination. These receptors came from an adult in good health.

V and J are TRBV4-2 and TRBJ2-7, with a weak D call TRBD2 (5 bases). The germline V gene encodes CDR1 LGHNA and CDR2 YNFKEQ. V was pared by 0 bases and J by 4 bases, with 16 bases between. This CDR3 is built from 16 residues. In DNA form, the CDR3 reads TGTGCCAGCAGCCAAGATAGCCGGGGAGTAGGATACGAGCAGTACTTC. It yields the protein CASSQDSRGVGYEQYF.

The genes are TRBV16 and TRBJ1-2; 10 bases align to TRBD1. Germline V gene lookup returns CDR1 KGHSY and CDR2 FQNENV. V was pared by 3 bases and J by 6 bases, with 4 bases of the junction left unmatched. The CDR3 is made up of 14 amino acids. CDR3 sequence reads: CASSQQTGGDGYTF. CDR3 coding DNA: TGTGCCAGCAGCCAGCAGACAGGGGGCGATGGCTACACCTTC. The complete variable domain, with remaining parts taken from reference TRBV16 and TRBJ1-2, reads GEEVAQTPKHLVRGEGQKAKLYCAPIKGHSYVFWYQQVLKNEFKFLISFQNENVFDETGMPKERFSAKCLPNSPCSLEIQATKLEDSAVYFCASSQQTGGDGYTFGSGTRLTVV.

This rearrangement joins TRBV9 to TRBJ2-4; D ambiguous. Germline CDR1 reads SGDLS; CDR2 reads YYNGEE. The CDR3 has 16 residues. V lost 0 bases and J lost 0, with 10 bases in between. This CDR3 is CASSVGGVLAKNIQYF. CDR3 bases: TGTGCCAGCAGCGTAGGTGGGGTTTTAGCCAAAAACATTCAGTACTTC.

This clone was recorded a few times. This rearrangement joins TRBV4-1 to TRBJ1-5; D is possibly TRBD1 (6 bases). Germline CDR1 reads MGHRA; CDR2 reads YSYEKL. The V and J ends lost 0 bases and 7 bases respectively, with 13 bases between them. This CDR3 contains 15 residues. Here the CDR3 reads CASSQDWGLGQPQHF. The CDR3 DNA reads TGCGCCAGCAGCCAAGATTGGGGGCTAGGGCAGCCCCAGCATTTT.

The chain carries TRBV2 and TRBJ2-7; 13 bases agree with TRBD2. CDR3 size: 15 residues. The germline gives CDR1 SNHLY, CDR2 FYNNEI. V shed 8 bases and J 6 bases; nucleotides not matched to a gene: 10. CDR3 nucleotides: TGTGCCAGCTCTGTCCCCGGGACTAGCGGGGTCGAGCAGTACTTC. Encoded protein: CASSVPGTSGVEQYF.

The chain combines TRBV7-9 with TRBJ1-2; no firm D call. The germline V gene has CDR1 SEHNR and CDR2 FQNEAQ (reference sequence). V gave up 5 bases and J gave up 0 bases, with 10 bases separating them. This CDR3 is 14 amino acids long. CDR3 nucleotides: TGTGCCAGCAGCCTTGACACAGCTAACTATGGCTACACCTTC. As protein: CASSLDTANYGYTF.

CDR3 sequence reads: CASRTGLIYEQFF. CDR3 DNA sequence: TGTGCCAGCAGGACCGGACTAATCTATGAGCAGTTCTTC. The chain recombines TRBV2 with TRBJ2-1; tentatively, D is TRBD2 (6 bases). The CDR3 has 13 amino acids. Germline V gene data show CDR1 as SNHLY and CDR2 as FYNNEI. The V end was cut by 6 bases, the J end by 8 bases, with 14 bases between.

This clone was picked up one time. The CDR3 nucleotides are TGTGCCAGCAGGCGACCGGGACAGGGGGACTTTGGCTACACCTTC. Encoded protein: CASRRPGQGDFGYTF. This chain links TRBV11-2 with TRBJ1-2; 11 positions agree with TRBD1. Germline values: CDR1 SGHAT, CDR2 FQNNGV. This CDR3 has 15 residues. V was clipped by 6 bases and J by 7 bases; unmatched bases: 10.

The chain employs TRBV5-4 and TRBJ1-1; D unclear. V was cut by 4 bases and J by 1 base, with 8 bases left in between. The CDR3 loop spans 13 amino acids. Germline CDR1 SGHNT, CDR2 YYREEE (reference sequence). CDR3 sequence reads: CASSPDTNTEAFF. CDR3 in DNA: TGTGCCAGCAGCCCCGACACGAACACTGAAGCTTTCTTT.

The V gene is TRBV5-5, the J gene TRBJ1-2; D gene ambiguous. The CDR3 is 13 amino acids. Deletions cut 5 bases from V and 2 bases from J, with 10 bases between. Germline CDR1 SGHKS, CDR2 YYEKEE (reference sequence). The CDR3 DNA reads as TGTGCCAGCAGTCTTGGGTCCAACTATGGCTACACCTTC. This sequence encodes CASSLGSNYGYTF.

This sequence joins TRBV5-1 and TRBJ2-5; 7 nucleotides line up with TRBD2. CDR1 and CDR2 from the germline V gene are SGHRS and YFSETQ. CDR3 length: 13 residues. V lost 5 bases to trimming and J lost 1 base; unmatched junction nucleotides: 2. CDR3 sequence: CASRSSGQETQYF. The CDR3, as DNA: TGCGCCAGCAGGTCTAGCGGCCAAGAGACCCAGTACTTC.